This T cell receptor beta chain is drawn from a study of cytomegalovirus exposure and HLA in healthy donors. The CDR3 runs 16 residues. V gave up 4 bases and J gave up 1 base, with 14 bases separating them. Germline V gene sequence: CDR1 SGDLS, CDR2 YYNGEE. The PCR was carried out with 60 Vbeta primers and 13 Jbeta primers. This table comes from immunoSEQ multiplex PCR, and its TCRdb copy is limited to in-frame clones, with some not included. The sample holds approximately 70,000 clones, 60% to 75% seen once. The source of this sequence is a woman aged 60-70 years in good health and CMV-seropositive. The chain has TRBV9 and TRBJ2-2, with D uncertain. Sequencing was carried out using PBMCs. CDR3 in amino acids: CASSPRSRGNTGELFF. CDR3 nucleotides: TGTGCCAGCAGCCCCAGATCGAGAGGGAACACCGGGGAGCTGTTTTTT.